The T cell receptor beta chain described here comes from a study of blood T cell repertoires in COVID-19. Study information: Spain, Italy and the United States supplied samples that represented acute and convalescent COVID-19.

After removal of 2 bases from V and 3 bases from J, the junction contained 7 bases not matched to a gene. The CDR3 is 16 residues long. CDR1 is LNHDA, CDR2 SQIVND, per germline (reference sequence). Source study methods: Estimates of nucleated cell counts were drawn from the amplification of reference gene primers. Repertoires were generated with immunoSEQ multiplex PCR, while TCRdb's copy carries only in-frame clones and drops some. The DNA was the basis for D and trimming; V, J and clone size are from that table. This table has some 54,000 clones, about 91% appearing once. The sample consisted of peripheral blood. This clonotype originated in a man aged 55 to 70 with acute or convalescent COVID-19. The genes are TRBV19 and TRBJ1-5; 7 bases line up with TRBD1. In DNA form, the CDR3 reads TGTGCCAGTAGTATAACCCTGACAGGGTTCAATCAGCCCCAGCATTTT. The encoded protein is CASSITLTGFNQPQHF.